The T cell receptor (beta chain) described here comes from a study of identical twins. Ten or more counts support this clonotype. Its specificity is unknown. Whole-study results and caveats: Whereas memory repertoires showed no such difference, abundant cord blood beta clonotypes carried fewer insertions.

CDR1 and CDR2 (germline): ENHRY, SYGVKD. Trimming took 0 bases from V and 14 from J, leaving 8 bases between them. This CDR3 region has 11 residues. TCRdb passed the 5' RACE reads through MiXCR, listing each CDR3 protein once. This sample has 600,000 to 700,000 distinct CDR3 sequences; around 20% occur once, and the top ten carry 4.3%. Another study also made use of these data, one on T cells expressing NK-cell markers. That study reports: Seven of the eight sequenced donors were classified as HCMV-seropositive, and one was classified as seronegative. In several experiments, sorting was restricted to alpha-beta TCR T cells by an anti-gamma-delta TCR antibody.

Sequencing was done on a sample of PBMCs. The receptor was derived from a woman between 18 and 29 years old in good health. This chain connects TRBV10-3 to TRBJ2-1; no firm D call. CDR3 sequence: CAISESAVEFF. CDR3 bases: TGTGCCATCAGTGAGTCCGCGGTCGAGTTCTTC.